Sequencing of this T cell receptor (beta chain) was carried out in a study of early T cells in non-severe SARS-CoV-2 infection. About the study: Sequencing input comprised bulk RNA from unsorted whole blood; chain pairing was not available. The study, taken as a whole, reports: VDJdb matches were skewed toward anti-spike CD8 T cell responses.

Individual cDNA molecules each received unique molecular identifiers attached to them. TCRdb re-called the 5' RACE reads through MiXCR, storing one row per CDR3 protein. Of roughly 40,000 distinct CDR3 sequences in the sample, 4.5% to 5% were seen once. There are a few counts of this clonotype. The antigen remains undetermined. Germline CDR1 is LGHNA and CDR2 is YNFKEQ. Between the trimmed V and J ends, which lost 4 bases and 3 bases, there was a span of 16 bases. The CDR3 has 16 residues. Specimen: whole blood. The TCR comes from an adult who was a healthcare worker with PCR-confirmed SARS-CoV-2 infection or an uninfected control (not recorded which). The V and J genes are TRBV4-2 and TRBJ2-1; D possibly uses TRBD1 or TRBD2 (5 bases each). The CDR3 region has the DNA TGTGCCAGCAGCCCAACTGGGGGACGGAACTACAATGAGCAGTTCTTC. Encoded protein: CASSPTGGRNYNEQFF.